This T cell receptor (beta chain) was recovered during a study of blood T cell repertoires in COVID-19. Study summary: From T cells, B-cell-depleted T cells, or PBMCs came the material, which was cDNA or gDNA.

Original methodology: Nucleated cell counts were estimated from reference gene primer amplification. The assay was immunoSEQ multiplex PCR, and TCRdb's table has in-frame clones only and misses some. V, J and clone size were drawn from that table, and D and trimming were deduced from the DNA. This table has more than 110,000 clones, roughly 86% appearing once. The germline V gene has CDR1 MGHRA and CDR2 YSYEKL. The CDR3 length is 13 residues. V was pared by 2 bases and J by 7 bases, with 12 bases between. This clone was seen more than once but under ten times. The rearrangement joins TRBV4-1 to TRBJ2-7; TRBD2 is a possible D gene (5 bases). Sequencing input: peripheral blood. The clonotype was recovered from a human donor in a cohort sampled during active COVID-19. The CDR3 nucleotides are TGCGCCAGCAGCCAACGGGGTCTCGGAGAGCAGTACTTC. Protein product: CASSQRGLGEQYF.